This T cell receptor beta chain was captured by sequencing in a study of CD8 T cells in Susac syndrome. Reverse transcription of roughly 0.5 to 1 ug RNA was performed with random hexamers. Amplification of TCR beta CDR3 used immunoSEQ multiplex PCR across 54 Vbeta and 13 Jbeta. TCRdb re-called the immunoSEQ multiplex PCR reads with MiXCR, one entry per CDR3 protein. The sample records under 200,000 distinct CDR3 sequences, about 95% being singletons. Germline V lookup: CDR1 SNHLY, CDR2 FYNNEI. Trimming pared 6 bases from V and 0 bases from J, leaving 3 bases between. The length of the CDR3 is 12 residues.

The sequenced material came from CD4+ T cells from PBMCs. The TCR was taken from a human donor in good health. J is TRBJ1-5 and V is TRBV2; D is undetermined. The CDR3 nucleotides are TGTGCCAGCAGGGATAGCAATCAGCCCCAGCATTTT. Protein product: CASRDSNQPQHF.